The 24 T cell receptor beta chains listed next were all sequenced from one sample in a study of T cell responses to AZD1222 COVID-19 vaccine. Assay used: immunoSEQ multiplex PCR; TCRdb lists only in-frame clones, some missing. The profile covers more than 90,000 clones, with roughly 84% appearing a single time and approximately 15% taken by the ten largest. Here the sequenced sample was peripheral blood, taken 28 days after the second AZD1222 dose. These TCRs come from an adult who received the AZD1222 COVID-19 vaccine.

The CDR3 spells CASSPLTGYGEQYF. The DNA of the CDR3 is TGTGCCAGCAGCCCCCTGACAGGGTACGGCGAGCAGTACTTC. The rearrangement joins TRBV14 to TRBJ2-7; 7 bases agree with TRBD1. Germline CDR1 reads SGHDN; CDR2 reads FVKESK. The CDR3 runs 14 residues. Unmatched junction bases numbered 9, after V lost 4 bases and J lost 6 bases. Full variable domain (remainder filled in from reference TRBV14 and TRBJ2-7): EAGVTQFPSHSVIEKGQTVTLRCDPISGHDNLYWYRRVMGKEIKFLLHFVKESKQDESGMPNNRFLAERTGGTYSTLKVQPAELEDSGVYFCASSPLTGYGEQYFGPGTRLTVT.

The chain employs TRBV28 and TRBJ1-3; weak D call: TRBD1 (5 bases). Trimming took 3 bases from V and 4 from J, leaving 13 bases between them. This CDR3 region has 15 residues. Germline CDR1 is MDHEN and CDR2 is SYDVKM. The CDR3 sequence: CASSLGGAWGNTIYF. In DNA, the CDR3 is TGTGCCAGCAGTTTGGGGGGTGCTTGGGGAAACACCATATATTTT.

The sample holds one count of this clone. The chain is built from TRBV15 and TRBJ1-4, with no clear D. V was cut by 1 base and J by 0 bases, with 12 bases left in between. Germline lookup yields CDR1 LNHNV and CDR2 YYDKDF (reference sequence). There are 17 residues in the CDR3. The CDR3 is CATSRGGNGPTNEKLFF. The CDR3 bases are TGTGCCACCAGCAGAGGAGGGAACGGTCCAACTAATGAAAAACTGTTTTTT. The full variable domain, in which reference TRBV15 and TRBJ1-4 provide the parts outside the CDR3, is DAMVIQNPRYQVTQFGKPVTLSCSQTLNHNVMYWYQQKSSQAPKLLFHYYDKDFNNEADTPDNFQSRRPNTSFCFLDIRSPGLGDTAMYLCATSRGGNGPTNEKLFFGSGTQLSVL.

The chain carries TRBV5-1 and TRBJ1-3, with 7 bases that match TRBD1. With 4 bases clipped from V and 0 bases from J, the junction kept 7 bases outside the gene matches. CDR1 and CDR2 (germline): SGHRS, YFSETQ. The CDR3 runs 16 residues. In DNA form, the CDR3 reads TGCGCCAGCAGCCCAGGACAGGCAATCTCTGGAAACACCATATATTTT. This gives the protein CASSPGQAISGNTIYF.

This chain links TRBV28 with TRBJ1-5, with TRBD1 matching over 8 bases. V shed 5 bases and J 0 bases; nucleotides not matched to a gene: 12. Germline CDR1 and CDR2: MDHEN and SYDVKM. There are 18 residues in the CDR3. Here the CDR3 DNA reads TGTGCCAGCAGTGACAGGGGTCCCACCCCTAATAGCAATCAGCCCCAGCATTTT. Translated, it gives CASSDRGPTPNSNQPQHF.

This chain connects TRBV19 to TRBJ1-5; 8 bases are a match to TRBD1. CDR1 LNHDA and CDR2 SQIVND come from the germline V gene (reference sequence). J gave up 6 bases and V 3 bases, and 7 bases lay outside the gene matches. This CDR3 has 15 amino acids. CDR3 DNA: TGTGCCAGTAGTATCAGCAGGGGGCTGGGTCAGCCCCAGCATTTT. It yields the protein CASSISRGLGQPQHF.

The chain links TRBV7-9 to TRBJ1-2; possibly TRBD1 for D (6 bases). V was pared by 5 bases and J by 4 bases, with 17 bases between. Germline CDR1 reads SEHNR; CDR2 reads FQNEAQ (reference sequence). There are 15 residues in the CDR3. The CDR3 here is CASSGGRTEAYGYTF. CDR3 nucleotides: TGTGCCAGCAGCGGGGGGAGGACAGAAGCCTATGGCTACACCTTC.

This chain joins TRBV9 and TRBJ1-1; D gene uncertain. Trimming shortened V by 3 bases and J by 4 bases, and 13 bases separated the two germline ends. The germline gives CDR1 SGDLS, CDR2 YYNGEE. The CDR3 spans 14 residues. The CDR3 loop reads CASSARIFGTEAFF. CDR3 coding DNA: TGTGCCAGCAGCGCCCGGATTTTTGGCACTGAAGCTTTCTTT.

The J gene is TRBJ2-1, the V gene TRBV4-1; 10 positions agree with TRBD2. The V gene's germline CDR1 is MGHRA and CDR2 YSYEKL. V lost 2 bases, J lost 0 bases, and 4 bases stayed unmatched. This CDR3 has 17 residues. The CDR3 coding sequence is TGCGCCAGCAGCCAAAGTAGCGGGAGGAGCTCCTACAATGAGCAGTTCTTC. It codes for CASSQSSGRSSYNEQFF.

CDR3 coding DNA: TGTGCCAGCAGCCGGGGGGAATTGAACACTGAAGCTTTCTTT. Its translation: CASSRGELNTEAFF. The rearrangement uses TRBV2 and TRBJ1-1, with D tentatively TRBD1 (5 bases). Germline V gives CDR1 SNHLY, CDR2 FYNNEI. The CDR3 totals 14 residues. The ends were cut back, 6 bases at V and 0 bases at J, with 11 bases in the middle. Full variable domain (missing parts from reference TRBV2 and TRBJ1-1): EPEVTQTPSHQVTQMGQEVILRCVPISNHLYFYWYRQILGQKVEFLVSFYNNEISEKSEIFDDQFSVERPDGSNFTLKIRSTKLEDSAMYFCASSRGELNTEAFFGQGTRLTVV.

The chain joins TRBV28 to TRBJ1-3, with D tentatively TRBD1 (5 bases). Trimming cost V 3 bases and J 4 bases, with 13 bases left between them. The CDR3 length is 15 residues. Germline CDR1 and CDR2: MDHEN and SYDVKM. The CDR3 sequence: CASSFFDSLGNTIYF. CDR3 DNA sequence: TGTGCCAGCAGTTTCTTCGACAGTCTAGGAAACACCATATATTTT.

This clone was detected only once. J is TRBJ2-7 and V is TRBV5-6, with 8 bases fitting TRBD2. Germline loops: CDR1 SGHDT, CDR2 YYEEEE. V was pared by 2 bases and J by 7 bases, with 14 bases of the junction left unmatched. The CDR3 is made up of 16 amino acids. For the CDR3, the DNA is TGTGCCAGCAGCTTTGACCCGGGACTAGGTGCTAGAGAGCAGTACTTC. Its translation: CASSFDPGLGAREQYF.

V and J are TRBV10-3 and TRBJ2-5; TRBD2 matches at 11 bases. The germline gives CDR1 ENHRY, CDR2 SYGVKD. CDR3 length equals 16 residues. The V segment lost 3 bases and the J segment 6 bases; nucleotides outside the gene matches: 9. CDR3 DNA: TGTGCCATCAGTGAATGGATAGCGGGGGGGCCACAGACCCAGTACTTC. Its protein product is CAISEWIAGGPQTQYF.

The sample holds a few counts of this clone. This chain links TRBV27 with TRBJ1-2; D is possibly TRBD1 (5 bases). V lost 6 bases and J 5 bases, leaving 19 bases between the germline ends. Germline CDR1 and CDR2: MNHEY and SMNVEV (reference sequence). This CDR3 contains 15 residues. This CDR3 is CASRPHGGERYGYTF. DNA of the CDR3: TGTGCCAGCAGACCCCATGGGGGGGAACGGTATGGCTACACCTTC.

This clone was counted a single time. This CDR3 reads CASSLQGGRLYGYTF. The CDR3, as DNA: TGTGCCAGCAGCTTACAGGGGGGGCGACTGTATGGCTACACCTTC. The J gene is TRBJ1-2, the V gene TRBV7-3, with 7 bases identical to TRBD1. This CDR3 region has 15 residues. Losses at the gene ends were 2 bases for V and 5 bases for J; bases not matched to a gene: 8. The germline V gene encodes CDR1 SGHTA and CDR2 FQGTGA.

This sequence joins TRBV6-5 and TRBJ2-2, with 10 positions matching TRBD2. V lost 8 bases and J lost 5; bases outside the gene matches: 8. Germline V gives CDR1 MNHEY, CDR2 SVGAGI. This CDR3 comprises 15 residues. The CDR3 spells CASRERGGRTGELFF. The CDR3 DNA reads TGTGCCAGCCGAGAGCGGGGGGGCCGAACCGGGGAGCTGTTTTTT.

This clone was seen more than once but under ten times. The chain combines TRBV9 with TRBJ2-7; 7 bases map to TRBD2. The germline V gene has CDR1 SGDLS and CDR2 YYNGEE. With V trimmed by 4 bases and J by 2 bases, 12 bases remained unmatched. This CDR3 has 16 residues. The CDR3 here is CASSPSGGGTTYEQYF. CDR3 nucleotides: TGTGCCAGCAGCCCCAGTGGGGGGGGGACCACCTACGAGCAGTACTTC.

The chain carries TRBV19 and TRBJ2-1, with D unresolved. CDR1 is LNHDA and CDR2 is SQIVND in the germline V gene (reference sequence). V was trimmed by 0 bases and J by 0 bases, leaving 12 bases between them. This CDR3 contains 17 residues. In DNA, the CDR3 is TGTGCCAGTAGTATAGATCCCCCTTACTTCTCCTACAATGAGCAGTTCTTC. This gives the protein CASSIDPPYFSYNEQFF.

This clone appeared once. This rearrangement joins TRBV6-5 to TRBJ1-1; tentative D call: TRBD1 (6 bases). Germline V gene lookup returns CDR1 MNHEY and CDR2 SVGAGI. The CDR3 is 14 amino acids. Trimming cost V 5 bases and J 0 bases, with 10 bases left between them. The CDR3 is CASSQQGMNTEAFF. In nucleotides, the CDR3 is TGTGCCAGCAGTCAACAGGGAATGAACACTGAAGCTTTCTTT.

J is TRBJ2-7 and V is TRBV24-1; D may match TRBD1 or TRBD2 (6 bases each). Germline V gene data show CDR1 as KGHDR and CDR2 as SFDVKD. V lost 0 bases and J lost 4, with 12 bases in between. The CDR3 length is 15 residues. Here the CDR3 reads CATSDLHGGRYEQYF. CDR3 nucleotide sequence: TGTGCCACCAGTGATTTGCACGGGGGCAGGTACGAGCAGTACTTC.

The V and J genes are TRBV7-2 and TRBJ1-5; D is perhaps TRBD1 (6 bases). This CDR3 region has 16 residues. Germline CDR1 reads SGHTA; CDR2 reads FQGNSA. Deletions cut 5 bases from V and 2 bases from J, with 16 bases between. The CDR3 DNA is TGTGCCAGCAGCCAAGGGGGTAGTTGGGGCAATCAGCCCCAGCATTTT. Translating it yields CASSQGGSWGNQPQHF.

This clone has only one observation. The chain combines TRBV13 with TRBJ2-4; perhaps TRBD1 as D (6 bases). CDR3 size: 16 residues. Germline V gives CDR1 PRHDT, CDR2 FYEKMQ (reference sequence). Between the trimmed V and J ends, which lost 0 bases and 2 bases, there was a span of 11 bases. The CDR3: CASSLGGGFTKNIQYF. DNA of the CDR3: TGTGCCAGCAGCTTAGGAGGGGGTTTTACCAAAAACATTCAGTACTTC.

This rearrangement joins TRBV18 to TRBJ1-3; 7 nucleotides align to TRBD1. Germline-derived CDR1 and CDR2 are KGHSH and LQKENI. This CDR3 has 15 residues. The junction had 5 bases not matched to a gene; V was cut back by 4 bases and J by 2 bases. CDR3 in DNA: TGTGCCAGCTCACTAAACAGGGGAACTGGAAACACCATATATTTT. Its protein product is CASSLNRGTGNTIYF.

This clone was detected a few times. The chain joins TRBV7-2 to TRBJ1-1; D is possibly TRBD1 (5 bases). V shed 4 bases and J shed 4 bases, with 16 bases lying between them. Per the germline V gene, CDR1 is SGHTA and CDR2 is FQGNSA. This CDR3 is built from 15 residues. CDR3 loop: CASSSPPSGTTEAFF. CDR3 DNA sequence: TGTGCCAGCAGCTCCCCCCCCTCGGGGACCACTGAAGCTTTCTTT.